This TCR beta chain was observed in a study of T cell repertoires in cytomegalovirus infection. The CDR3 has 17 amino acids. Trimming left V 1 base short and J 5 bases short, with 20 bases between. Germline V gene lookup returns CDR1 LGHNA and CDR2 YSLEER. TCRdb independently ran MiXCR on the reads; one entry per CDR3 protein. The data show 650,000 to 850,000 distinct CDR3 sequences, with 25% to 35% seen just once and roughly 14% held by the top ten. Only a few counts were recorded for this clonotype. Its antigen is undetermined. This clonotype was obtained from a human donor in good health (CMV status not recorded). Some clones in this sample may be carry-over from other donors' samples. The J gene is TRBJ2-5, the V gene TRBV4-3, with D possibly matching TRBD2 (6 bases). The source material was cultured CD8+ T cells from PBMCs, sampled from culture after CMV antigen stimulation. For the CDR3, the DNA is TGCGCCAGCAGCCAAGCCGGGGGAGGCTCTCGACGGGAGACCCAGTACTTC. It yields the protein CASSQAGGGSRRETQYF.